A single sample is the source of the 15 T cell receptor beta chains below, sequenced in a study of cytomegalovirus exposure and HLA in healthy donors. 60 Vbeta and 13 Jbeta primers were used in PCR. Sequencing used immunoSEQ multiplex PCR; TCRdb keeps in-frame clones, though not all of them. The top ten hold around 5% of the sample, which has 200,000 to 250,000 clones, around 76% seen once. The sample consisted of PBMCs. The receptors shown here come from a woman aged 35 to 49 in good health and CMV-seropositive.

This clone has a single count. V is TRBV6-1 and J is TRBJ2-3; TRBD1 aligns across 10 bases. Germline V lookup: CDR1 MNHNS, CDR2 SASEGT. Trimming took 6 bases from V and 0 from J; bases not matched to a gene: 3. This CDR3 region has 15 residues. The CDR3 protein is CASRGTGVSTDTQYF. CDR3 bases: TGTGCCAGCAGAGGGACAGGGGTTAGCACAGATACGCAGTATTTT.

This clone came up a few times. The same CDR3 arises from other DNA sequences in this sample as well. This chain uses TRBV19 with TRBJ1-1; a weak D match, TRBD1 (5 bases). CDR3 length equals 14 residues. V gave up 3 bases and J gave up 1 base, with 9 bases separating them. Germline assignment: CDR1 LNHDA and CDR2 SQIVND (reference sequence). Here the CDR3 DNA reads TGTGCCAGTAGTATTCAGGGTTCGAACACTGAAGCTTTCTTT. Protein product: CASSIQGSNTEAFF.

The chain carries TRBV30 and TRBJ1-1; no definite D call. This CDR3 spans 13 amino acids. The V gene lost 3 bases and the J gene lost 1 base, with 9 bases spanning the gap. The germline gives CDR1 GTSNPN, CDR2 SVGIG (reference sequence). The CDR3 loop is CAWRSQPNTEAFF. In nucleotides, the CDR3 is TGTGCCTGGAGGTCACAACCGAACACTGAAGCTTTCTTT. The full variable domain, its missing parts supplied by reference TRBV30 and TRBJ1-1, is SQTIHQWPATLVQPVGSPLSLECTVEGTSNPNLYWYRQAAGRGLQLLFYSVGIGQISSEVPQNLSASRPQDRQFILSSKKLLLSDSGFYLCAWRSQPNTEAFFGQGTRLTVV.

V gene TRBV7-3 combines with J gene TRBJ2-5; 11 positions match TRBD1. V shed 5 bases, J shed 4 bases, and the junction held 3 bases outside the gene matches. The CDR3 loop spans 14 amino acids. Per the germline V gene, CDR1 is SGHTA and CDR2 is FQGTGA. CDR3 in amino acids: CASSDGQGAETQYF. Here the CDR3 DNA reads TGTGCCAGCAGCGACGGACAGGGGGCAGAGACCCAGTACTTC.

The DNA for the CDR3 is TGTGCCAGCAGTCGAGACAGGGGTTCGGAGACCCAGTACTTC. Protein sequence: CASSRDRGSETQYF. The rearrangement joins TRBV6-5 to TRBJ2-5, with TRBD1 matching over 8 bases. Looked up from germline, CDR1 is MNHEY and CDR2 is SVGAGI. The V and J ends lost 5 bases and 5 bases, in that order; junction bases with no gene match: 7. This CDR3 has 14 residues.

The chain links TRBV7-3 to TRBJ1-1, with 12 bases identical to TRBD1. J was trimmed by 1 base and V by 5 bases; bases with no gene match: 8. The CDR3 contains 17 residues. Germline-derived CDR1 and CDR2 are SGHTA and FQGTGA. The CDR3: CASSPQGQGARNTEAFF. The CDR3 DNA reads TGTGCCAGCAGCCCCCAGGGACAGGGGGCCCGGAACACTGAAGCTTTCTTT.

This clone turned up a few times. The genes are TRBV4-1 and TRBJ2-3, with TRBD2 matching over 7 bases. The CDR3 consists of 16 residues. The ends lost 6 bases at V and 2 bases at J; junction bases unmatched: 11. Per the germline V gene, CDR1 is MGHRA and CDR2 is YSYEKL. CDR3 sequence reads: CASRPLGRANTDTQYF. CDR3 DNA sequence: TGCGCCAGCAGACCCTTGGGGAGGGCCAACACAGATACGCAGTATTTT.

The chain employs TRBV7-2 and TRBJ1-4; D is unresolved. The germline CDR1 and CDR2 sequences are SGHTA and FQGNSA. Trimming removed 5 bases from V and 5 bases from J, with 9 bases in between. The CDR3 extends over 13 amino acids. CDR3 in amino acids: CASSGLQNEKLFF. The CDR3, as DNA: TGTGCCAGCAGCGGGCTGCAAAATGAAAAACTGTTTTTT.

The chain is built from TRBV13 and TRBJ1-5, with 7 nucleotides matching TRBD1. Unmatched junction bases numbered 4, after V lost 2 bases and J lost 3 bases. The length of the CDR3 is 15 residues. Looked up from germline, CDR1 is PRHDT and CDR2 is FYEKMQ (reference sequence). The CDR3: CASSLRQGHNQPQHF. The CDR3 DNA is TGTGCCAGCAGCTTACGACAGGGCCACAATCAGCCCCAGCATTTT.

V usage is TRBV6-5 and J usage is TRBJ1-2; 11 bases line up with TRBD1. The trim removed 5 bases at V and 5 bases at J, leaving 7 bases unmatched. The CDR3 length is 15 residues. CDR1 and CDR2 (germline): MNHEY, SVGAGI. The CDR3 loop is CASSQPDRGLYGYTF. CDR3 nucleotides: TGTGCCAGCAGTCAGCCGGACAGGGGGCTTTATGGCTACACCTTC.

The CDR3 nucleotides read TGCGCCAGCAGGGAGACAGGGACTGGAAACACCATATATTTT. Protein product: CASRETGTGNTIYF. The chain recombines TRBV5-1 with TRBJ1-3; TRBD1 aligns across 7 bases. J was trimmed by 2 bases and V by 5 bases; bases with no gene match: 4. Germline CDR1 SGHRS, CDR2 YFSETQ. The CDR3 is 14 residues long.

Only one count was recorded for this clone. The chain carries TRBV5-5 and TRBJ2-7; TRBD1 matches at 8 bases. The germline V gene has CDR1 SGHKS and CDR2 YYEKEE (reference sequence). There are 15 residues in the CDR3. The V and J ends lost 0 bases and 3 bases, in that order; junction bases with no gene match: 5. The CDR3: CASSLAGQELYEQYF. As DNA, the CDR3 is TGTGCCAGCAGCTTGGCGGGACAGGAGCTCTACGAGCAGTACTTC.

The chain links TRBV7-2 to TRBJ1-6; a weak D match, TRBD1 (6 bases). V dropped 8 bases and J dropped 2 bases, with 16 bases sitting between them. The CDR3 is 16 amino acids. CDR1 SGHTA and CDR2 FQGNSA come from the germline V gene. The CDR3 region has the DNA TGTGCCAGCGGAAGTCCCGACAGGCCCTATAATTCACCCCTCCACTTT. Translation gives CASGSPDRPYNSPLHF.

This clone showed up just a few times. CDR3 nucleotides: TGTGCCAGCCGGGATAACACTGAAGCTTTCTTT. Protein sequence: CASRDNTEAFF. This chain uses TRBV2 with TRBJ1-1; D uncertain. Germline CDR1 and CDR2: SNHLY and FYNNEI. The ends were cut back, 8 bases at V and 2 bases at J, with 6 bases in the middle. The CDR3 has 11 residues.

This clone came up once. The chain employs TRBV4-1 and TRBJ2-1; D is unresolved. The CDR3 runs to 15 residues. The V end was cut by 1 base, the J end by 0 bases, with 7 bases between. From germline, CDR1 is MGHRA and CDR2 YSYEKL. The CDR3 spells CASSQVMSSYNEQFF. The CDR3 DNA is TGCGCCAGCAGCCAAGTAATGAGCTCCTACAATGAGCAGTTCTTC.